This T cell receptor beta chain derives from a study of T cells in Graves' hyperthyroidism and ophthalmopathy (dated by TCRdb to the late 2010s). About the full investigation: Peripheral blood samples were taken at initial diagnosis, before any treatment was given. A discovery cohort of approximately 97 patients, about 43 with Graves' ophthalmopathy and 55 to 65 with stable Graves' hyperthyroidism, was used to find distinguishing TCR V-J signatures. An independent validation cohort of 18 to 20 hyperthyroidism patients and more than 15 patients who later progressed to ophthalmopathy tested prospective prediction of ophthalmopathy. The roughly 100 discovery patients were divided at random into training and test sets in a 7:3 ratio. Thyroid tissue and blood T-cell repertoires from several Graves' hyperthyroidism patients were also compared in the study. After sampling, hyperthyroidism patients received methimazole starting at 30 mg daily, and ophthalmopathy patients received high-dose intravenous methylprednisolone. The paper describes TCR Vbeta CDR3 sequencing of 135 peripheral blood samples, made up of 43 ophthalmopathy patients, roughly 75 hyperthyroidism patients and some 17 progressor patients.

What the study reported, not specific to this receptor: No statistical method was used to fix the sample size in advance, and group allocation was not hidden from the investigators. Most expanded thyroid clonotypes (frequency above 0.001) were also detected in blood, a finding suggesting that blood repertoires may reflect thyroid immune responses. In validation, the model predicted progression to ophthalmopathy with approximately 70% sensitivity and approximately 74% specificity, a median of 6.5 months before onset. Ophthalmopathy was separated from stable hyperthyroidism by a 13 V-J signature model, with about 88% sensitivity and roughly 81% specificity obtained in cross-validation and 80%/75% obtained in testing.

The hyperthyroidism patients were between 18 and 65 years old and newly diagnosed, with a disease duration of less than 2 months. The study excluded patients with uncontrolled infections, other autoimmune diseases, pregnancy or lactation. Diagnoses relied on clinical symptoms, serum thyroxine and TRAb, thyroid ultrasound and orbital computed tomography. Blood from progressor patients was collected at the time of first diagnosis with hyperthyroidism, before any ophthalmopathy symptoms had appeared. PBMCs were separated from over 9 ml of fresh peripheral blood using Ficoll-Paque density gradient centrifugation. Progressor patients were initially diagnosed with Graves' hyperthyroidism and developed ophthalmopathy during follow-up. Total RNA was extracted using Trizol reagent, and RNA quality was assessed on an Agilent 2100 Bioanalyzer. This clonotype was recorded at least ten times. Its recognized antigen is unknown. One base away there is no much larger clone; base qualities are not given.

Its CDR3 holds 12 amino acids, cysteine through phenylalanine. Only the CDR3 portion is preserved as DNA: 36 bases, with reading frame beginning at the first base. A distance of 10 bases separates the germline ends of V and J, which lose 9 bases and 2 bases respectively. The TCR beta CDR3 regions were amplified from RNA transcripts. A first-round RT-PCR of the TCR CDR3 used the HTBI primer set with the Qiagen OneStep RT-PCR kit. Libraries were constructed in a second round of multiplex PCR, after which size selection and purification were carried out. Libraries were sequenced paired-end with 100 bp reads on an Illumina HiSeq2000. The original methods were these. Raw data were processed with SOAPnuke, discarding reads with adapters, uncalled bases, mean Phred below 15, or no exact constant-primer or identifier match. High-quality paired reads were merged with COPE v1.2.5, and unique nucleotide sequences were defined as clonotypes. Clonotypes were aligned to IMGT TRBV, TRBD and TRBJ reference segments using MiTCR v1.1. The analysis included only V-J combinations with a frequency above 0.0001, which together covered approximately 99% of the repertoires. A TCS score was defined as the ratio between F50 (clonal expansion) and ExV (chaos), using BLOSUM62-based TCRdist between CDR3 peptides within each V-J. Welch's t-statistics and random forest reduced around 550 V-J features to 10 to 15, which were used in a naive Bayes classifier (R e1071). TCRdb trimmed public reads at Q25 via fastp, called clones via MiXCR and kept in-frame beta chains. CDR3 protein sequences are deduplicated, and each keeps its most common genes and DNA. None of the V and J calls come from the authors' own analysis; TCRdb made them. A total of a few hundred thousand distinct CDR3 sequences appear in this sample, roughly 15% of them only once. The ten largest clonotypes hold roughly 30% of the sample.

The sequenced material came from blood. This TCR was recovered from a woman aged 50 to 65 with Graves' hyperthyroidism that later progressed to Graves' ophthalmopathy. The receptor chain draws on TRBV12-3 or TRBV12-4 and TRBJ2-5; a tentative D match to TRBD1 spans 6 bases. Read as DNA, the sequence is TGTGCCAGTCACAGGGAACAAGAGACCCAGTACTTC. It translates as CASHREQETQYF.